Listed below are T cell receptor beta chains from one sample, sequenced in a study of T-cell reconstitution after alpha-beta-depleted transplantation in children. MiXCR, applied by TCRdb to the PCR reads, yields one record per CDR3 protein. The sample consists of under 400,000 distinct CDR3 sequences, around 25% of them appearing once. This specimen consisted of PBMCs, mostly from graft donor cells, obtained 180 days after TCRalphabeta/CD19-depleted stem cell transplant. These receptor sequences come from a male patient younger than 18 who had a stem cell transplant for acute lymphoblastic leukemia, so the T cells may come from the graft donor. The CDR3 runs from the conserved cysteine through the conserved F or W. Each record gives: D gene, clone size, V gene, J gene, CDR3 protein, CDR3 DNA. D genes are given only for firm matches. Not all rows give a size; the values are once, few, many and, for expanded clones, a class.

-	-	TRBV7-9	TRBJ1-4	CASRGVNEKLFF	TGTGCCAGCAGGGGGGTTAATGAAAAACTGTTTTTT
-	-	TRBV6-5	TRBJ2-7	CASSYSSSLYEQYF	TGTGCCAGCAGTTACTCTTCCAGCCTCTACGAGCAGTACTTC
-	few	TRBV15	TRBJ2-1	CATSSTGQPLYNEQFF	TGTGCCACCAGCAGCACTGGACAGCCCCTGTACAATGAGCAGTTCTTC
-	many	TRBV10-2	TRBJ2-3	CASKSEVDLYF	TGCGCCAGCAAGTCGGAGGTCGACTTGTATTTT
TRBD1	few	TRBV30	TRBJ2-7	CAWSGQGFIEQYF	TGTGCCTGGAGTGGACAGGGGTTTATCGAGCAGTACTTC
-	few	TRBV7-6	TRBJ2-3	CASTTESLLGDTQYF	TGTGCCAGCACCACCGAAAGCCTACTTGGTGATACGCAGTATTTT
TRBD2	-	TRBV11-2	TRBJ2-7	CASSLGAGKFDEQYF	TGTGCCAGCAGCTTAGGAGCGGGAAAGTTCGACGAGCAGTACTTC
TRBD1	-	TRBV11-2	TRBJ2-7	CASSLDVGTGSGYEQYF	TGTGCCAGCAGCTTAGATGTCGGGACAGGGTCTGGCTACGAGCAGTACTTC
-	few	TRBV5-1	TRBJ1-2	CASSLVAGDANYGYTF	TGCGCCAGCAGCTTGGTGGCAGGGGATGCTAACTATGGCTACACCTTC
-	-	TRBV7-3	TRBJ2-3	CASSLFGRGSSTDTQYF	TGTGCCAGCAGCTTATTCGGGAGAGGGTCTAGCACAGATACGCAGTATTTT
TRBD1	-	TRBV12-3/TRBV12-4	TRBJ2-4	CASSWGSGTGLGAKNIQYF	TGTGCCAGCAGTTGGGGGAGCGGGACAGGGCTTGGAGCCAAAAACATTCAGTACTTC
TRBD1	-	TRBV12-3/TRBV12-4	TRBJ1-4	CASSWEGAGEKLFF	TGTGCCAGCAGTTGGGAGGGGGCAGGCGAAAAACTGTTTTTT
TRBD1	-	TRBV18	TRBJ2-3	CASSPPRTGEQYF	TGTGCCAGCTCACCACCCCGGACAGGGGAGCAGTATTTT
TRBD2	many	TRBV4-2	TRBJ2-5	CASSPRLAGRETQYF	TGTGCCAGCAGCCCAAGACTAGCCGGGCGAGAGACCCAGTACTTC
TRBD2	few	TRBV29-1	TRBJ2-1	CSVASGRANEQFF	TGCAGCGTTGCTAGCGGGAGGGCCAATGAGCAGTTCTTC
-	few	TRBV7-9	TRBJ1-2	CASSFGVLYGYTF	TGTGCCAGCAGCTTCGGGGTTCTCTATGGCTACACCTTC
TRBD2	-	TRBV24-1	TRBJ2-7	CATSDLTSGRYEQYF	TGTGCCACCAGTGATTTAACTAGCGGAAGGTACGAGCAGTACTTC
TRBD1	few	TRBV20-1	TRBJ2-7	CSVDRDSYEQYF	TGCAGTGTGGACAGGGACTCCTACGAGCAGTACTTC
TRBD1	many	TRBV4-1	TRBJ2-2	CASTPGGLGELFF	TGCGCCAGCACCCCAGGGGGCCTGGGGGAGCTGTTTTTT
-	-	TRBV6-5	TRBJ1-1	CASSYSRQTNTEAFF	TGTGCCAGCAGTTACTCGAGGCAGACGAACACTGAAGCTTTCTTT
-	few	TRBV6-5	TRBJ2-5	CASSYSGRQGGQETQYF	TGTGCCAGCAGTTACTCGGGCCGACAGGGAGGGCAAGAGACCCAGTACTTC
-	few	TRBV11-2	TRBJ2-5	CASSSLYGGAARTQYF	TGTGCCAGCAGCTCCTTGTACGGGGGCGCGGCAAGGACCCAGTACTTC
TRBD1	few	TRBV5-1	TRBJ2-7	CASSLRGQGTPEQYF	TGCGCCAGCTCCCTCCGGGGACAGGGAACTCCCGAGCAGTACTTC
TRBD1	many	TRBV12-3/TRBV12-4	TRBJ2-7	CASSPGQNTYEQYF	TGTGCCAGCAGTCCGGGACAGAACACCTACGAGCAGTACTTC
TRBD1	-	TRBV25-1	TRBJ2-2	CASSEYWTGDTGELFF	TGTGCCAGCAGTGAATATTGGACAGGGGACACCGGGGAGCTGTTTTTT
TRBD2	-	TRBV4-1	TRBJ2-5	CASSRPGTRQETQYF	TGCGCCAGCAGCCGACCCGGGACTAGGCAAGAGACCCAGTACTTC
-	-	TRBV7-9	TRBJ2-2	CASSIWRWSVSGELFF	TGTGCCAGCAGCATATGGCGGTGGTCGGTAAGCGGGGAGCTGTTTTTT
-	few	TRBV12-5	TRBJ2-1	CASGLPQSYPYNEQFF	TGTGCTAGTGGTTTGCCCCAGTCCTATCCCTACAATGAGCAGTTCTTC
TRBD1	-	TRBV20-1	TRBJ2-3	CSARPTGGERTDTQYF	TGCAGTGCTAGACCGACAGGGGGTGAACGCACAGATACGCAGTATTTT
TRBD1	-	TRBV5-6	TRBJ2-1	CASSSDRGYLVTWQFF	TGTGCCAGCAGCTCAGACAGGGGGTACTTGGTAACTTGGCAGTTCTTC
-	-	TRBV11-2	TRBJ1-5	CASSSMGGGEPQHF	TGTGCCAGCAGCTCCATGGGGGGAGGTGAGCCCCAGCATTTT
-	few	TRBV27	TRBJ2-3	CAIQGRRTDTQYF	TGTGCCATACAGGGGAGGCGCACAGATACGCAGTATTTT
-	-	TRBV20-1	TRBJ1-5	CSAQGLANQPQHF	TGCAGTGCTCAGGGGTTAGCAAATCAGCCCCAGCATTTT
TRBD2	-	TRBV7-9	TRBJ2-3	CASSLVAGGLTDTQYF	TGTGCCAGCAGCTTAGTAGCGGGAGGGCTTACAGATACGCAGTATTTT
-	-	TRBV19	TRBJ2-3	CASCMGRAFSTDTQYF	TGTGCCAGTTGCATGGGCAGGGCTTTTAGCACAGATACGCAGTATTTT
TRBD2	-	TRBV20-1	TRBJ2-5	CSARDVERERQETQYF	TGCAGTGCTAGAGATGTGGAGCGGGAGCGGCAAGAGACCCAGTACTTC
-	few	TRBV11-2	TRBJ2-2	CASSFGLTNTGELFF	TGTGCCAGCAGCTTTGGACTAACGAACACCGGGGAGCTGTTTTTT
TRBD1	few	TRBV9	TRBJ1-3	CASSVAPGTGINTIYF	TGTGCCAGCAGCGTAGCTCCCGGGACAGGCATAAACACCATATATTTT
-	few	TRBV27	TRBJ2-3	CASSLFRDTQYF	TGTGCCAGCAGTTTATTCAGAGATACGCAGTATTTT
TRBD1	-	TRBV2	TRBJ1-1	CASSGTGGSAEAFF	TGTGCCAGCAGTGGGACAGGGGGCAGCGCTGAAGCTTTCTTT
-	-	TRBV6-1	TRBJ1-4	CASSPNIYRALREKLFF	TGTGCCAGCAGCCCCAATATTTACAGAGCCCTTCGGGAAAAACTGTTTTTT
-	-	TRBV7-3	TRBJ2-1	CASSLTPLVGGNEQFF	TGTGCCAGCAGCTTAACCCCCTTAGTAGGGGGCAATGAGCAGTTCTTC